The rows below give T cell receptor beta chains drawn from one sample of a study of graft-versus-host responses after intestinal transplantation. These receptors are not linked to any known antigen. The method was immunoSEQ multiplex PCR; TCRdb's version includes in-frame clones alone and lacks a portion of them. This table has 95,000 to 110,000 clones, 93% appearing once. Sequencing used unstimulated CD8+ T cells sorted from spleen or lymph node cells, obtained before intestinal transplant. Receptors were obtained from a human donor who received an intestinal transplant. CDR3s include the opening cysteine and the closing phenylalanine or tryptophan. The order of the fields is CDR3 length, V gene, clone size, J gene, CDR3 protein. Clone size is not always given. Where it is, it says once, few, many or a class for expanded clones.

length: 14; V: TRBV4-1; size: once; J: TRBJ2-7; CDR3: CASSQGGFAYEQYF
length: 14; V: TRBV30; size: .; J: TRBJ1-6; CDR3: CAYTPGTQGSPLHF
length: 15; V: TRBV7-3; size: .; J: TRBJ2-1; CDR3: CASSLERGTYNEQFF
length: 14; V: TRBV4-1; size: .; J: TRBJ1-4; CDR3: CASSQGVGTEKLFF
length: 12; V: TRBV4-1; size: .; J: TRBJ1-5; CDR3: CASSQGGQPQHF
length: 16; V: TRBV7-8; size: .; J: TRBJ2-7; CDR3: CASSSGLGELTYEQYF
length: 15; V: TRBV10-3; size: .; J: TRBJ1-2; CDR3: CAISESGDSNYGYTF
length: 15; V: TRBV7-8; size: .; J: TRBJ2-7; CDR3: CASSFSTGPSYEQYF
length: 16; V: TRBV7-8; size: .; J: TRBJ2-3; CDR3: CASSLAVGGALDTQYF
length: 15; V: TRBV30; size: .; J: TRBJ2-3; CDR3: CAWSVGEWGTDTQYF
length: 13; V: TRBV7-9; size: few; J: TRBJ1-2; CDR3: CASSLAGALGYTF
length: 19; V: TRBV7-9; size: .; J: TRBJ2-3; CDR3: CASSFNLVTGHSITDTQYF
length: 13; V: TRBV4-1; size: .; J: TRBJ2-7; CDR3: CATSAGTTYEQYF
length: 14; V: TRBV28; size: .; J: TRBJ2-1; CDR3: CASSYTGGMDEQFF
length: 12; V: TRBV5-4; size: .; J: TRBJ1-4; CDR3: CASSGANRELFF
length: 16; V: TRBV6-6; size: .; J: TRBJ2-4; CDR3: CASSTGGALAKNIQYF
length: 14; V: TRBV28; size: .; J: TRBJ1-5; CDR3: CASSLSEAEQPQHF
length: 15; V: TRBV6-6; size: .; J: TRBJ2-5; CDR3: CASSYSREGRETQYF
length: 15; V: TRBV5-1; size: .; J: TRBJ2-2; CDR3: CASSLEGSDTGELFF
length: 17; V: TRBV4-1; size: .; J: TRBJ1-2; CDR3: CASSQGGQGALNYGYTF
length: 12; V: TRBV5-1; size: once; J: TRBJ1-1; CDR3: CASSRDHTEAFF
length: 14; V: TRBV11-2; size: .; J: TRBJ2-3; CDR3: CASGWTGEADTQYF
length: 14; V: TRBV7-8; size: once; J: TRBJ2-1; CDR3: CASSLSGTGNEQFF
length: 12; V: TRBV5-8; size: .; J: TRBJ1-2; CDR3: CASSLGVDGYTF
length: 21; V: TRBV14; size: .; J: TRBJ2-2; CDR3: CASSQGVEWSGLAGNTGELFF
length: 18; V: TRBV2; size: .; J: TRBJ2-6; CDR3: CASSETPGTTTGANVLTF
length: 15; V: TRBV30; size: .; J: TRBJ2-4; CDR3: CAWSGLGTGYNIQYF
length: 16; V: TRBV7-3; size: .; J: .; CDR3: CASSLIPSGALHEQYF
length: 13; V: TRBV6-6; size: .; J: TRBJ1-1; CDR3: CASSPDGNTEAFF
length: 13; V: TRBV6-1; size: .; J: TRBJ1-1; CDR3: CASSETSWAEAFF
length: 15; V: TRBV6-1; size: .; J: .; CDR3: CASSDVSGGGYEQYF
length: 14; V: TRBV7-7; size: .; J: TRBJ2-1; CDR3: CASSLSVAYNEQFF
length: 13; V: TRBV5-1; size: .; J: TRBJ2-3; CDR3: CASRVGYTDTQYF
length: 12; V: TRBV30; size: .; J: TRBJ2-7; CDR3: CALEDFSYEQYF
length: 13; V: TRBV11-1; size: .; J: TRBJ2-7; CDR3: CASSLLGAYEQYF
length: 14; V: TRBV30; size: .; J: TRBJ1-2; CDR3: CAWSEGDLNYGYTF